Here is one T cell receptor (beta chain) with its context. The antigen it recognizes is unknown. No much larger clone is present one base from it, and per-base qualities are unavailable. The library was produced with the immunoSEQ multiplex PCR assay. For the multiplex PCR, a mixture combining 60 forward primers for TCR Vbeta segments and 13 reverse primers for TCR Jbeta segments was used. Amplification of the CDR3 region of rearranged TCR beta genes was performed with a multiplex PCR assay on genomic DNA. The amplified TCR beta libraries were sequenced on the Illumina HiSeq System as 87-base-pair reads. In the original analysis: In a later analysis, roughly 80 million unique TCR beta chains were counted across the 500 to 850 repertoires, and roughly 11 million of these chains were shared by at least two donors. Raw reads were error-corrected and collapsed into unique sequences by a nearest-neighbor algorithm in which closely related sequences were merged to remove PCR and sequencing errors. To assign V, D and J gene segments, CDR3 sequences were aligned to IMGT reference sequences. For a sequence to be retained, a match of at least six nucleotides to both a V gene segment and a J gene segment was required. A rearrangement counted as productive if the CDR3 had no stop codons and remained in frame with V and J, and every other rearrangement counted as non-productive. CDR3 was defined by IMGT convention, running from the second conserved V-encoded cysteine to the conserved J-encoded phenylalanine. The earlier analysis of about 590 of the donors excluded sequences that lacked an unambiguous match to a single V gene segment. An earlier analysis of a few hundred of the donors classified V segments as functional when productive rearrangements were above 56.7% and as segregating when the standard deviation between donors was above 5%. A statistical classification framework was developed to diagnose cytomegalovirus status using the catalog of TCR beta chain sequences. V and J gene assignment, in a later analysis, came from comparing TCR nucleotide sequences with IMGT/GENE-DB human TR gene sequences. In a later analysis, CDR3 sequences and most-parsimonious VDJ recombination scenarios were assigned using the TCRdist pipeline. A later analysis defined each TCR beta chain by its CDR3 amino acid sequence plus V-gene family, and excluded reads lacking a unique V-gene family. In a later analysis, some 600 highly shared, low-generation-probability nucleotide sequences were removed to address suspected cross-contamination and a sequencing artifact. In a later analysis, a clonal expansion index for each public chain was calculated from normalized within-repertoire ranks of inferred template counts. In a later analysis, generation probabilities were computed with a VDJ recombination model fitted to out-of-frame rearrangements, and the resulting probabilities were checked against IGoR. In a later analysis, TCR-TCR, TCR-HLA and TCR-CMV co-occurrence was scored with hypergeometric tests, and a repertoire-size bias correction was applied to TCR pairs. False discovery rates were estimated in a later analysis by permuting HLA or CMV assignments 20 times. In a later analysis, co-occurring TCRs were grouped with DBSCAN, and TCRdist sequence similarity was added when clustering was performed within HLA-allele-positive subsets. Co-occurrence clustering excluded repertoires with fewer than 30,000 or more than 120,000 public chains, plus five with anomalous nucleotide sharing. What TCRdb holds here is the immuneACCESS table cut down to in-frame rearrangements. Part of the clones is not present; checked against another copy, under half of the missing clones reflect an unresolved V gene, and the others are unexplained. That table supplies the V and J calls and clone size; D and trimming were determined from the DNA. The sample table lists 70,000 to 85,000 clones, around 60% of them with a count of one. The ten largest clones take up around 5.8% of the sample.

The data are from a study of cytomegalovirus exposure and HLA in healthy donors (dated by TCRdb to the late 2010s). Background for the entire study: An earlier analysis of roughly 570 of the donors reported 276 Gb of sequence data and about 120 million unique TCR beta sequences obtained from around 170 million T cells. An early release covering over 500 HLA-typed donors comprised about 310 gigabases of sequencing data and around 80 million unique TCR sequences. Among the approximately 400 genotyped donors, around 81% belonged to the genetic ancestry cluster associated with self-reported Caucasian donors. The study aimed to test whether cataloging public T cell receptors could reveal signatures of past pathogen exposure. Using immunosequencing, the study profiled T cell repertoires from approximately 700 subjects and related those repertoires to cytomegalovirus serostatus. A separate validation cohort of 100 to 150 different subjects was used in addition to the roughly 700-subject first cohort. High-throughput TCR immunosequencing, statistical association of individual TCRs with disease status, and machine learning were combined to predict cytomegalovirus infection status. To study patterns of TCR occurrence, a later analysis re-analyzed previously published TCR beta repertoires from 600 to 750 donors and added high-resolution HLA genotyping. In the later analysis, no new phenotypic data were used to find candidate immune exposures; instead, reliance was placed on TCR beta sequences and their occurrence across donors. An earlier analysis of 587 of the donors used high-throughput TCR beta sequencing to judge whether each TCR beta V gene segment behaved as functional or pseudogenic. Donor age, sex, ethnicity and CMV serostatus were compiled alongside the repertoire data. A later genetic analysis took genome-wide SNP genotypes for about 65% of the 666 donors and used that subset as a discovery cohort. Every repertoire in the discovery cohort had been generated on one and the same sequencing platform. Both class I and class II loci were covered by HLA typing, at four-digit resolution. The number of typed donors differed by locus: 629-630 for A, B, C, DRB1 and DQB1; approximately 530 for DQA1; about 600 for DPA1; and roughly 470 for DPB1. Roughly five DR-DQ haplotypes were treated as single units for association and clustering because of strong linkage in the cohort. Among a few hundred genotyped donors of the cohort, an average of 235,054 unique TCR beta nucleotide sequences were sequenced per donor, around 18% of them non-productive.

CDR1 and CDR2, looked up from the germline V gene, are MDHEN and SYDVKM. The germline V and J ends show losses of 5 bases and 6 bases respectively, and no gene match explains 4 bases of the junction. From its cysteine to its phenylalanine, the CDR3 spans 14 amino acids. Only the CDR3 portion is preserved as DNA: 42 bases, with reading frame beginning at the first base. The paper's findings and limits, for the study overall: In vitro tests confirmed that three of the cytomegalovirus-associated TCR beta chains recognize cytomegalovirus antigens. In a later genetic analysis, fewer N-insertions in productive TCRs were reported among donors in an Asian-associated ancestry cluster than the roughly 700-donor mean. An association between a missense DCLRE1C variant and V-gene and J-gene trimming of TCR beta chains was found in a later genetic analysis and replicated in an independent cohort. According to a later analysis, TCR association rates differed among HLA loci, with DRB1 alleles showing the most associated TCRs and HLA-C alleles showing the fewest. Correlated functional status among segregating V segments might reflect linkage disequilibrium, but an unknown experimental factor could not be ruled out. Because HLA typing was missing for some donors at each locus, association tests included only the typed subset. The classifier was reported to diagnose cytomegalovirus status with high specificity and sensitivity in both the original and validation cohorts. A further reported finding was that TCR beta sequences accurately predicted the HLA-A and HLA-B alleles for most subjects in the first cohort. The earlier analysis of approximately 560 of the donors excluded roughly 17 rarely observed V segments, including chromosome 9 orphons, because counts were too low. A later analysis associated about 16,000 TCR beta sequences with specific HLA alleles at a false discovery rate of 0.05. The study listed around 160 TCR beta chains as associated with cytomegalovirus. A cluster of highly shared sequence variants was judged likely to be a technical artifact of the sequencing pipeline. The only immune exposure information available for the cohort was CMV serostatus. According to a later analysis, parvovirus B19, influenza, CMV and Epstein-Barr virus appeared linked to several top co-occurrence clusters. Broadly in line with IMGT annotations, most TCR beta V segments showed up in productive rearrangements about 87% or about 30% of the time in an earlier analysis of 450 to 750 of the donors. Some IMGT-functional V segments, including TRBV6-2 and TRBV6-3, could not be distinguished by the 87-base-pair reads and were therefore excluded. When HLA alleles, especially DR and DQ, strongly co-occurred, TCR associations were difficult to assign to individual alleles. Only TCR beta chains were sequenced in this cohort, and the absence of alpha or paired-chain data limited detectable features. A later analysis found that most CMV-associated TCR beta chains appeared HLA-restricted, with HLA associations seemingly driven largely by CMV exposure. Roughly uniform sequencing depth across donors was assumed in presence/absence analyses, although this assumption may not hold. The authors suggested that the approach could potentially be generalized to other disease states and immunological phenotypes. A later analysis found that HLA-associated TCR beta chains were more clonally expanded and had lower generation probabilities than equally common non-associated chains. Most TCR sequences were observed very rarely across donors, whereas some public TCRs were present in many individuals.

The cohort comprised hundreds of healthy bone marrow donors. All cohort members were sampled while nominally healthy, although unrecorded immune exposures were likely present. The donor tested CMV seropositive, placing the donor among the 250 to 350 seropositive members of the cohort. Every donor gave a peripheral blood sample, and the peripheral blood mononuclear cells from that sample were used for TCR beta sequencing. Genomic DNA extraction from the blood cell samples was performed with the Qiagen DNeasy Blood Extraction Kit. The sequenced sample was PBMCs. The TCR was taken from a man aged 30 to 39 in good health and CMV-seropositive. The sequence joins TRBV28 to TRBJ1-6; 7 central nucleotides agree with TRBD1. The CDR3 reads as follows: CASSDGTANSPLHF. The DNA sequence is as follows: TGTGCCAGCAGTGACGGGACAGCTAATTCACCCCTCCACTTT.